This T cell receptor beta chain stems from a study of T cells after yellow fever vaccination. Trimming took 8 bases from V and 1 from J, leaving 10 bases between them. The CDR3 spans 13 residues. The V gene's germline CDR1 is MNHEY and CDR2 SVGAGI. This clonotype showed up just a few times. The study made its TCR cDNA through 5'RACE template switching. That step introduced a universal primer site along with UMIs. MiXCR, applied by TCRdb to the 5' RACE reads, yields one record per CDR3 protein. Here the sample spans some 160,000 distinct CDR3 sequences, over 7% being singletons. V and J are TRBV6-5 and TRBJ2-3; D might be TRBD1 (6 bases). The specimen was CD8+ T cells sorted from PBMCs, collected 45 days after the yellow fever booster vaccination. This TCR was sampled from a man between 18 and 29 years old who received the YFV17D yellow fever vaccine. CDR3 DNA sequence: TGTGCCAGCTTCGAGGGGGGCACAGATACGCAGTATTTT. Amino acid sequence: CASFEGGTDTQYF.